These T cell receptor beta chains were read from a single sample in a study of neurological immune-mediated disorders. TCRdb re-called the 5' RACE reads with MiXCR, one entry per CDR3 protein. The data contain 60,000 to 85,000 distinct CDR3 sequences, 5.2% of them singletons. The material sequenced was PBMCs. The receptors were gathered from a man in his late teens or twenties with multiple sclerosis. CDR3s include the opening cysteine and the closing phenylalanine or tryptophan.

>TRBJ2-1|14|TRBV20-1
CSASRASGRNEQFF
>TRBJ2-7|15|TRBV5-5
CASSRPGQGVGEQYF
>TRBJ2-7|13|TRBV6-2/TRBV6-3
CASRYRGNLEQYF
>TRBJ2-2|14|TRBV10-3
CAIRDSANTGELFF
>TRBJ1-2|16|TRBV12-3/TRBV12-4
CASSLSSGTANYGYTF
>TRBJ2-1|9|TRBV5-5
CASSPPIFF
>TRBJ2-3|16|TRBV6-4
CASSDSIGGGTDTQYF
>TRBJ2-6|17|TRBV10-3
CAISTGQGVSGAKVLTF
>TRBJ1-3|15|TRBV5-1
CASSSGSDSGNTIYF
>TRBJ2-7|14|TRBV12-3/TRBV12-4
CASSPRTGIYEQYF
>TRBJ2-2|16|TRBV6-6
CASSAQGGRLNGELFF
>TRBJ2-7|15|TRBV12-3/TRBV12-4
CASSFRGGVGYEQYF